This is a list of T cell receptor beta chains from one sample in a study of OX40 agonist ivuxolimab in advanced cancers. Generated by immunoSEQ multiplex PCR, the TCRdb table keeps only in-frame clones and is missing some. The sample records some 60,000 clones, 94% being singletons. The sample here was CD4+ or CD8+ T cells sorted from blood, taken in a trial of the OX40 agonist ivuxolimab. The receptor set was obtained from an adult with an advanced solid tumor such as melanoma, head and neck, liver or kidney cancer. Both conserved end residues are part of each CDR3. Each record gives: D gene, clone size, J gene, V gene, CDR3 protein, CDR3 DNA. D genes are given only for firm matches. The listing skips clone size in some rows; elsewhere it reads once, few, many or a size class.

TRBD2	.	TRBJ2-3	TRBV19	CASSGSSGRSTDTQYF	TGTGCCAGTAGTGGGTCTAGCGGGAGGAGCACAGATACGCAGTATTTT
.	.	TRBJ2-7	TRBV7-8	CASSLARGVSYEQYF	TGTGCCAGCAGCTTAGCCCGAGGGGTGAGCTACGAGCAGTACTTC
TRBD2	few	TRBJ2-1	TRBV29-1	CSVEDWTSGSLNEQFF	TGCAGCGTTGAAGACTGGACTAGCGGGAGTTTAAATGAGCAGTTCTTC
TRBD2	once	TRBJ2-7	TRBV4-1	CASSQAGLAAYEQYF	TGCGCCAGCAGCCAAGCGGGACTAGCGGCCTACGAGCAGTACTTC
.	few	TRBJ1-1	TRBV7-6	CASTVTGPWMNTEAFF	TGTGCCAGCACCGTCACGGGCCCGTGGATGAACACTGAAGCTTTCTTT
TRBD1	.	TRBJ1-5	TRBV30	CAWSVQGELGNQPQHF	TGTGCCTGGAGTGTACAGGGGGAGTTGGGCAATCAGCCCCAGCATTTT
.	.	TRBJ1-5	TRBV7-9	CASSAGVSQPQHF	TGTGCCAGCAGCGCCGGGGTGAGTCAGCCCCAGCATTTT
TRBD2	.	TRBJ2-2	TRBV13	CASSLVVAGAYFPGELFF	TGTGCCAGCAGCTTAGTAGTAGCGGGAGCTTACTTCCCCGGGGAGCTGTTTTTT
.	.	TRBJ2-5	TRBV5-1	CASSDGLTDQETQYF	TGCGCCAGCAGCGACGGACTGACCGACCAAGAGACCCAGTACTTC
TRBD2	once	TRBJ2-7	TRBV4-3	CASSQDTSGYYEQYF	TGCGCCAGCAGCCAAGACACTAGCGGATACTACGAGCAGTACTTC
.	.	TRBJ2-2	TRBV6-5	CASSYLRQAGELFF	TGTGCCAGCAGTTACTTAAGACAGGCCGGGGAGCTGTTTTTT
.	.	TRBJ1-1	TRBV9	CASSVDQLVGAEAFF	TGTGCCAGCAGCGTAGACCAGCTGGTAGGTGCTGAAGCTTTCTTT
TRBD1	.	TRBJ2-1	TRBV29-1	CSVRPGQRQYNEQFF	TGCAGCGTTCGACCGGGACAGCGTCAATACAATGAGCAGTTCTTC
.	.	TRBJ2-7	TRBV19	CASSIYTGVVEQYF	TGTGCCAGTAGTATATATACGGGAGTGGTCGAGCAGTACTTC
.	.	TRBJ1-5	TRBV7-9	CASSSGSIYSNQPQHF	TGTGCCAGCAGCTCGGGGTCGATTTATAGCAATCAGCCCCAGCATTTT
.	.	TRBJ2-5	TRBV11-2	CASSPMGLETQYF	TGTGCCAGCAGCCCTATGGGACTCGAGACCCAGTACTTC
.	.	TRBJ2-3	TRBV5-1	CASSLGAGTMSTDTQYF	TGCGCCAGCAGCCTGGGCGCCGGGACGATGAGCACAGATACGCAGTATTTT
TRBD2	.	TRBJ2-7	TRBV5-5	CASSTSGYEQYF	TGTGCCAGCAGCACTAGCGGCTACGAGCAGTACTTC
.	.	TRBJ1-5	TRBV28	CASSRLYSNQPQHF	TGTGCCAGCAGCCGTCTATATAGCAATCAGCCCCAGCATTTT
TRBD1	few	TRBJ2-5	TRBV9	CASSAAGTGVGETQYF	TGTGCCAGCAGCGCGGCGGGGACAGGGGTGGGAGAGACCCAGTACTTC
TRBD2	.	TRBJ2-5	TRBV7-9	CASSPWTSEETQYF	TGTGCCAGCAGCCCCTGGACTAGCGAAGAGACCCAGTACTTC
.	.	TRBJ1-1	TRBV19	CATTDMFEGGTEAFF	TGTGCCACAACCGACATGTTTGAGGGGGGGACTGAAGCTTTCTTT
.	.	TRBJ1-1	TRBV5-5	CASSLDRGWTEAFF	TGTGCCAGCAGCTTGGATCGGGGTTGGACTGAAGCTTTCTTT
TRBD2	once	TRBJ2-5	TRBV9	CASSHRGVIQETQYF	TGTGCCAGCAGCCACCGGGGGGTGATTCAAGAGACCCAGTACTTC
TRBD1	.	TRBJ1-2	TRBV5-8	CASKTDRTHFEGYGYTF	TGTGCCAGCAAAACGGACAGGACTCATTTCGAGGGATATGGCTACACCTTC
.	.	TRBJ1-1	TRBV6-5	CASSLLSRADTEAFF	TGTGCCAGCAGCTTACTCAGCAGGGCGGACACTGAAGCTTTCTTT
TRBD2	.	TRBJ2-7	TRBV7-3	CASSLAGSYEQYF	TGTGCCAGCAGTTTAGCGGGATCCTACGAGCAGTACTTC
.	.	TRBJ2-1	TRBV11-3	CASRRLYNEQFF	TGTGCCAGCAGAAGACTTTACAATGAGCAGTTCTTC
.	.	TRBJ1-1	TRBV27	CASRTGSVEAFF	TGTGCCAGCAGAACAGGGTCGGTTGAAGCTTTCTTT
.	once	TRBJ2-5	TRBV4-3	CASSPSKRGGTQYF	TGCGCCAGCAGCCCCAGTAAGAGGGGTGGGACCCAGTACTTC
TRBD2	.	TRBJ2-7	TRBV5-1	CASSPEAGGPRYEQYF	TGCGCCAGCAGCCCTGAAGCGGGAGGGCCCCGGTACGAGCAGTACTTC
TRBD2	once	TRBJ2-7	TRBV27	CASSLGAGGGYEQYF	TGTGCCAGCAGTTTGGGAGCGGGAGGGGGCTACGAGCAGTACTTC
.	once	TRBJ1-5	TRBV6-5	CTMVGGQALNQPQHF	TGTACCATGGTGGGGGGCCAGGCCCTTAATCAGCCCCAGCATTTT
TRBD1	.	TRBJ1-2	TRBV9	CASSAHGQGGGHGYTF	TGTGCCAGCAGCGCCCACGGACAGGGAGGGGGACATGGCTACACCTTC
TRBD1	.	TRBJ1-5	TRBV28	CASTPQGAGQPQHF	TGTGCCAGCACCCCACAGGGGGCCGGTCAGCCCCAGCATTTT
.	.	TRBJ2-7	TRBV27	CASSPNSYEQYF	TGTGCCAGCAGTCCGAACTCCTACGAGCAGTACTTC